This TCR beta chain originates from a study of cytomegalovirus exposure and HLA in healthy donors. On this clone: Its matching antigen is unknown.

The CDR3 runs 16 residues. The germline V gene has CDR1 SGHVS and CDR2 FQNEAQ. With 1 base clipped from V and 1 base from J, the junction kept 3 bases outside the gene matches. The PCR was carried out with 60 Vbeta primers and 13 Jbeta primers. Sequencing was performed with immunoSEQ multiplex PCR; in TCRdb, only in-frame clones are kept and a portion is missing. The data contain 150,000 to 170,000 clones, roughly 72% of them singletons. General observations from the study: Excluded: some indistinguishable V segments such as TRBV6-2 and TRBV6-3. In a later analysis, V- and J-gene trimming of beta chains associated with a DCLRE1C missense variant, replicated independently. A reported reduction in N-insertions relative to the roughly 700-donor mean was seen in an Asian-associated ancestry cluster in a later analysis. In a later analysis, the majority of CMV-associated beta chains seemingly showed HLA restriction.

The material sequenced was PBMCs. The chain joins TRBV7-8 to TRBJ2-3, with 9 bases fitting TRBD2. This TCR was recovered from a man aged 25-45 years in good health and CMV-seronegative. The CDR3 reads CASSLGASGGTDTQYF. In DNA form, the CDR3 reads TGTGCCAGCAGCTTAGGGGCTAGCGGGGGCACAGATACGCAGTATTTT.